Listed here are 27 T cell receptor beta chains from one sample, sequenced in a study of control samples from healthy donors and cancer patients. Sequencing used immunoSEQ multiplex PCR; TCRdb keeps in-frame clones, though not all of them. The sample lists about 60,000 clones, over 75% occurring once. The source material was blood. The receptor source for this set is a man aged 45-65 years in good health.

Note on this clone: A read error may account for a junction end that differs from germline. The CDR3: CASSTTGTGAGNKKLFF. In DNA, the CDR3 is TGTGCCAGCAGTACGACCGGGACAGGGGCGGGTAATAAAAAACTGTTTTTT. The chain combines TRBV27 with TRBJ1-4, with 10 positions matching TRBD1. The germline V gene has CDR1 MNHEY and CDR2 SMNVEV (reference sequence). The CDR3 sequence is 17 residues long.

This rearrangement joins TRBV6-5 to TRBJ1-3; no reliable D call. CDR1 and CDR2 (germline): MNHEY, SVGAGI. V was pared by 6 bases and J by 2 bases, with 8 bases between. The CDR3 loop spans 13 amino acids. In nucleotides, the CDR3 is TGTGCCAGCAGCGATACTACTGGAAACACCATATATTTT. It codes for CASSDTTGNTIYF.

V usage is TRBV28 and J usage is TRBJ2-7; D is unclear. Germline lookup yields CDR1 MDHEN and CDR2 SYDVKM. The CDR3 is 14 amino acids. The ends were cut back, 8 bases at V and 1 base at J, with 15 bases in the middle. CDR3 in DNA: TGTGCCAGCGGTATAGCCACAACATCCTACGAGCAGTACTTC. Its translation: CASGIATTSYEQYF.

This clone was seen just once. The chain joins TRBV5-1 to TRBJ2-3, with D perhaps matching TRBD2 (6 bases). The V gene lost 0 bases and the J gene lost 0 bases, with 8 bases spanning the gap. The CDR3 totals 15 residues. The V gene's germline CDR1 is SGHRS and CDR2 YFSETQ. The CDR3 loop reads CASSLGTKSTDTQYF. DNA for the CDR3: TGCGCCAGCAGCTTGGGGACTAAGAGCACAGATACGCAGTATTTT.

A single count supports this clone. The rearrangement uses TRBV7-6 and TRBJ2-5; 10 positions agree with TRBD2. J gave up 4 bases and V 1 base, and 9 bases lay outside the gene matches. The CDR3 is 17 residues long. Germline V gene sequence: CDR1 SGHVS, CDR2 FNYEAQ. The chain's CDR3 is CASSLGTSGGEGETQYF. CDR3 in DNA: TGTGCCAGCAGCTTAGGGACTAGCGGAGGGGAAGGAGAGACCCAGTACTTC. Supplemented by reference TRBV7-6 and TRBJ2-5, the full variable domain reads GAGVSQSPRYKVTKRGQDVALRCDPISGHVSLYWYRQALGQGPEFLTYFNYEAQQDKSGLPNDRFSAERPEGSISTLTIQRTEQRDSAMYRCASSLGTSGGEGETQYFGPGTRLLVL.

The CDR3 spells CASSFQGVNYGYTF. The CDR3 DNA follows: TGTGCCAGCAGCTTTCAGGGGGTTAACTATGGCTACACCTTC. The chain links TRBV7-9 to TRBJ1-2, with 7 nucleotides matching TRBD1. Trimming cost V 3 bases and J 1 base; bases outside gene matches: 2. The germline gives CDR1 SEHNR, CDR2 FQNEAQ (reference sequence). The CDR3 has 14 residues.

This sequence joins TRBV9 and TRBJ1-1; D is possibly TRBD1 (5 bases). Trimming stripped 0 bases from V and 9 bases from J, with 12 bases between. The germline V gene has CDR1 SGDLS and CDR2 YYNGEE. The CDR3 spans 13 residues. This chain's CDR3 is CASSVGGGTQAFF. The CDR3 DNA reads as TGTGCCAGCAGCGTAGGGGGCGGAACTCAAGCTTTCTTT.

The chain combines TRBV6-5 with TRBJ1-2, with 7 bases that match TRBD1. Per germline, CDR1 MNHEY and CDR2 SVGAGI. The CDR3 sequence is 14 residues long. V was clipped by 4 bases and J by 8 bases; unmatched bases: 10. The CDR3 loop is CASSFDRDKGGYTF. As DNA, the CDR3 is TGTGCCAGCAGTTTCGACAGGGACAAGGGGGGCTACACCTTC.

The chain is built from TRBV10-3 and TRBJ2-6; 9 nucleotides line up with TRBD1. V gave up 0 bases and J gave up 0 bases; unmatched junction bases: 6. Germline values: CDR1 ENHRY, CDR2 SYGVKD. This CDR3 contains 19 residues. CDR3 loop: CAISESGTGSFSGANVLTF. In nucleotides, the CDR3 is TGTGCCATCAGTGAGTCAGGGACAGGGTCATTCTCTGGGGCCAACGTCCTGACTTTC.

The CDR3 DNA is TGTGCCAGCAGTAAGCCCCACACAGATACGCAGTATTTT. Protein sequence: CASSKPHTDTQYF. The J gene is TRBJ2-3, the V gene TRBV25-1; D not certain. The CDR3 is 13 amino acids. V lost 5 bases to trimming and J lost 2 bases, with 8 bases between them. Germline V gives CDR1 MGHDK, CDR2 SYGVNS.

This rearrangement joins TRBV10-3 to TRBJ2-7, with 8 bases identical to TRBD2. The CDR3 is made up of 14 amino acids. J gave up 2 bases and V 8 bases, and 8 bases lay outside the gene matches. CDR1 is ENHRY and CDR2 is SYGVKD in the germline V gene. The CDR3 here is CAIALGSGAYEQYF. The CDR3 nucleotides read TGTGCCATCGCCCTGGGTAGCGGGGCCTACGAGCAGTACTTC.

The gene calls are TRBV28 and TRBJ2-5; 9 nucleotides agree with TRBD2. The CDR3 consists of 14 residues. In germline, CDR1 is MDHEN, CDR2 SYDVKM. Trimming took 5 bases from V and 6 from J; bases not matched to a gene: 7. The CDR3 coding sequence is TGTGCCAGCAGTGGGGGGACTAGCAGGAAGACCCAGTACTTC. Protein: CASSGGTSRKTQYF.

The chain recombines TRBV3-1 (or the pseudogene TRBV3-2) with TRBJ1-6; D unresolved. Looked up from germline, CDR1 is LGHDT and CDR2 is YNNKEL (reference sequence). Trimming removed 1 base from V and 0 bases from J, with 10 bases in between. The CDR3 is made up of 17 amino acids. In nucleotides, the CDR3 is TGTGCCAGCAGCCAAGTCCCTGGGCACTCCTATAATTCACCCCTCCACTTT. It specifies CASSQVPGHSYNSPLHF.

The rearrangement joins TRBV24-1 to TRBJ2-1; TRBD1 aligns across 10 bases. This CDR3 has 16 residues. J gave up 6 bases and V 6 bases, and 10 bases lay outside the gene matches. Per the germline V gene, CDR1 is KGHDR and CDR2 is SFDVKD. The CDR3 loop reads CATSTTGTGVSNEQFF. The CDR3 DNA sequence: TGTGCCACCAGTACAACCGGGACAGGGGTAAGCAATGAGCAGTTCTTC.

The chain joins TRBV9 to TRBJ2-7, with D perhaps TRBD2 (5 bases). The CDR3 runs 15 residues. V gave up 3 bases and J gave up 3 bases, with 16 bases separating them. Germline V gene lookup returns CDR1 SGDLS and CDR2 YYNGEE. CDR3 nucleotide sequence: TGTGCCAGCAGCGCCCTCAGCGGACCGGACTACGAGCAGTACTTC. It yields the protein CASSALSGPDYEQYF.

Written as DNA, the CDR3 is TGTGCCAGCAGTCCCCGGTGGCCAGCTAATGAAAAACTGTTTTTT. Its translation: CASSPRWPANEKLFF. J is TRBJ1-4 and V is TRBV28, with no clear D. Germline assignment: CDR1 MDHEN and CDR2 SYDVKM. Deletions cut 5 bases from V and 3 bases from J, with 13 bases between. The CDR3 contains 15 residues.

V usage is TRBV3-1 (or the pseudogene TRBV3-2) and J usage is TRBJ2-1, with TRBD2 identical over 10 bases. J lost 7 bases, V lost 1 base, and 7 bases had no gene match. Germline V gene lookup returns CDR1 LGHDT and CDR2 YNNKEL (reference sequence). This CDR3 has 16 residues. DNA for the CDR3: TGTGCCAGCAGCCAAGCGCCTAGCGGGAGTTGGAATGAGCAGTTCTTC. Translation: CASSQAPSGSWNEQFF.

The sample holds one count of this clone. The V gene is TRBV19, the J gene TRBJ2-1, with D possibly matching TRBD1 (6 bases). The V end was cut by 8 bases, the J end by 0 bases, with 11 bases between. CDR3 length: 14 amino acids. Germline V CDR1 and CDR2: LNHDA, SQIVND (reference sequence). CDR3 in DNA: TGTGCCAGTGGAAGGGACATCTCCTACAATGAGCAGTTCTTC. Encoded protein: CASGRDISYNEQFF.

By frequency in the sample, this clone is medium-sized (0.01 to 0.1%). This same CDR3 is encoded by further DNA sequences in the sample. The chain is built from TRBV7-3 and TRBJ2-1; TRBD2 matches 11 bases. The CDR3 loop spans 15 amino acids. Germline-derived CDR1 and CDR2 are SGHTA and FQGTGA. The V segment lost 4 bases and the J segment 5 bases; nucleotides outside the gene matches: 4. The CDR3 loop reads CASSYTSGSDNEQFF. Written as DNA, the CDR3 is TGTGCCAGCAGCTATACTAGCGGGAGCGACAATGAGCAGTTCTTC. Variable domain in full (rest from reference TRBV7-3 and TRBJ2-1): GAGVSQTPSNKVTEKGKYVELRCDPISGHTALYWYRQSLGQGPEFLIYFQGTGAADDSGLPNDRFFAVRPEGSVSTLKIQRTERGDSAVYLCASSYTSGSDNEQFFGPGTRLTVL.

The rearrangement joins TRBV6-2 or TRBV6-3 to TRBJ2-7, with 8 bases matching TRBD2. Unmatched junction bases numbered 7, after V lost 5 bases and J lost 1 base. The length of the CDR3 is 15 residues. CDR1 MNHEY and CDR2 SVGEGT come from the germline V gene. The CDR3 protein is CASSALAGASYEQYF. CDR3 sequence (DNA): TGTGCCAGCAGTGCCCTAGCGGGCGCTTCCTACGAGCAGTACTTC.

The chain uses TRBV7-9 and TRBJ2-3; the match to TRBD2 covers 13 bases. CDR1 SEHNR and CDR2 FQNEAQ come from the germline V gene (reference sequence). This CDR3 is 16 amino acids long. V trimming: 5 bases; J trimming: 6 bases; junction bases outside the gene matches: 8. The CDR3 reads CASSLGLAGVVDTQYF. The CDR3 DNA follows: TGTGCCAGCAGCCTAGGACTAGCGGGAGTGGTGGATACGCAGTATTTT.

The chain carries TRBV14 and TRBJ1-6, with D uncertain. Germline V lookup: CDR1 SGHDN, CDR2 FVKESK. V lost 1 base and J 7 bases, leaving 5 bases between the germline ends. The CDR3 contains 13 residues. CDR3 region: CASSQGKNSPLHF. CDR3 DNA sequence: TGTGCCAGCAGCCAAGGCAAGAATTCACCCCTCCACTTT. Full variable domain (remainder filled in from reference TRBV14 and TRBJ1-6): EAGVTQFPSHSVIEKGQTVTLRCDPISGHDNLYWYRRVMGKEIKFLLHFVKESKQDESGMPNNRFLAERTGGTYSTLKVQPAELEDSGVYFCASSQGKNSPLHFGNGTRLTVT.

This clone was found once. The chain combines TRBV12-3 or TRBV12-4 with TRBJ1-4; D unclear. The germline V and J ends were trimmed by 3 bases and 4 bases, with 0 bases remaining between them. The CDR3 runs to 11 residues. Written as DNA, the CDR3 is TGTGCCAGCAGTTTTAATGAAAAACTGTTTTTT. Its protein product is CASSFNEKLFF.

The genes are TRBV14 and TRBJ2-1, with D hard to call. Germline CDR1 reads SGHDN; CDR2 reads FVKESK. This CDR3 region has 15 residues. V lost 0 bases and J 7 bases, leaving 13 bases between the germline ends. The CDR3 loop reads CASSQDGTVLNEQFF. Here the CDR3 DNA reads TGTGCCAGCAGCCAAGATGGTACAGTTTTGAATGAGCAGTTCTTC.

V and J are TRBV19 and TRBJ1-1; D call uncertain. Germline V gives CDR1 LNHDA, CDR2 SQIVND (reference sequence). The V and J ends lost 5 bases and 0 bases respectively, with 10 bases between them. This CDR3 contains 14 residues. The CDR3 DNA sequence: TGTGCCAGTAGTTCGACAACGATGAACACTGAAGCTTTCTTT. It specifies CASSSTTMNTEAFF.

The CDR3 DNA reads as TGTGCCAGCAGTCTAACTAGGAATTCACCCCTCCACTTT. It is translated as CASSLTRNSPLHF. The V call is TRBV6-5, the J call TRBJ1-6, with D unclear. The CDR3 contains 13 residues. With 5 bases removed from V and 7 bases from J, the gap between germline ends came to 9 bases. Germline V CDR1 and CDR2: MNHEY, SVGAGI.

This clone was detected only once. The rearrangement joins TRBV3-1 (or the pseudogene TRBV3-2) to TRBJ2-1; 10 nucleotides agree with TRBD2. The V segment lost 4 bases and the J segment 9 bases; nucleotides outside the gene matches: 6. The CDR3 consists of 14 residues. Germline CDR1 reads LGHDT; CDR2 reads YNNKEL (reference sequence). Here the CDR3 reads CASSPAGTSVEQFF. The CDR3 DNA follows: TGTGCCAGCAGCCCCGCTGGGACTAGCGTTGAGCAGTTCTTC.